A single sample gave rise to the 13 T cell receptor beta chains below, sequenced in a study of blood T cells in healthy people across ages. The second PCR ran about 6 to 11 cycles with a sample-barcoded 5' primer and J-beta primers. TCRdb used MiXCR to reprocess the 5' RACE reads, holding one entry per CDR3 protein. Among 630,000 or so distinct CDR3 sequences listed, about 30% were seen once. Sequenced input: blood. The receptor source for this set is an elderly woman in good health.

Concerning this clonotype itself: At one of its ends the junction is not consistent with the germline gene, which may arise from a read error. This sequence joins TRBV19 and TRBJ2-4; D possibly matches TRBD1 or TRBD2 (6 bases each). There are 14 residues in the CDR3. The germline gives CDR1 LNHDA, CDR2 SQIVND (reference sequence). CDR3 protein: CAGSRGDVQNIQYF. Written as DNA, the CDR3 is TGTGCCGGTAGTAGGGGGGATGTCCAAAACATTCAGTACTTC.

In this sample, this clonotype turned up many times. V usage is TRBV2 and J usage is TRBJ1-5; no firm D call. The ends were cut back, 1 base at V and 5 bases at J, with 9 bases in the middle. This CDR3 is 14 amino acids long. Germline V gene data show CDR1 as SNHLY and CDR2 as FYNNEI. CDR3 loop: CASSEVRGHQPQHF. In nucleotides, the CDR3 is TGTGCCAGCAGTGAAGTTCGGGGTCATCAGCCCCAGCATTTT.

The chain is built from TRBV11-2 and TRBJ1-4; D possibly corresponds to TRBD1 (5 bases). The CDR3 is 15 residues long. From germline, CDR1 is SGHAT and CDR2 FQNNGV. The V end lost 5 bases, the J end lost 8 bases, and 18 bases lay between the germline ends. CDR3 region: CASSRTGAGGEKLFF. In DNA form, the CDR3 reads TGTGCCAGCAGCCGAACGGGAGCCGGGGGAGAAAAACTGTTTTTT. Variable domain in full (rest from reference TRBV11-2 and TRBJ1-4): EAGVAQSPRYKIIEKRQSVAFWCNPISGHATLYWYQQILGQGPKLLIQFQNNGVVDDSQLPKDRFSAERLKGVDSTLKIQPAKLEDSAVYLCASSRTGAGGEKLFFGSGTQLSVL.

In the case of this clonotype: A much larger clone is a single base away; this may be a read error. The chain joins TRBV7-9 to TRBJ1-2; 9 bases align to TRBD1. This CDR3 contains 16 residues. The germline V gene encodes CDR1 SEHNR and CDR2 FQNEAQ (reference sequence). CDR3 nucleotides: TGTGTCAGCAGCTTCGGGACAGGGACTTCAGGATATGGCTACACCTTC. This encodes CVSSFGTGTSGYGYTF.

This clonotype was observed at least ten times. This may stem from a read error, because a much larger clone lies one nucleotide away. V and J are TRBV3-1 and TRBJ2-6; 7 bases match TRBD1. The CDR3 totals 17 residues. Per germline, CDR1 LGHDT and CDR2 YNNKEL (reference sequence). CDR3 nucleotides: TGTGCCAGCAGTCCATCCGGGACAGCCTCTGGGGCCAACGTCCGGACTTTC. It is translated as CASSPSGTASGANVRTF.

The V and J genes are TRBV4-2 and TRBJ2-2, with a possible D match to TRBD2 (6 bases). Germline assignment: CDR1 LGHNA and CDR2 YNFKEQ. Trimming took off 1 base at V and 3 bases at J, with 12 bases between the two ends. The CDR3 runs 16 residues. The CDR3 protein is CASSQAGGSHTGELFF. CDR3 nucleotide sequence: TGTGCCAGCAGCCAAGCTGGGGGGTCGCACACCGGGGAGCTGTTTTTT.

The sample holds many counts of this clonotype. J is TRBJ2-7 and V is TRBV6-1; 8 nucleotides line up with TRBD1. This CDR3 comprises 12 residues. V was pared by 6 bases and J by 3 bases, with 1 base of the junction left unmatched. Germline CDR1 and CDR2: MNHNS and SASEGT. CDR3: CASRGTGYEQYF. The CDR3 DNA reads as TGTGCCAGCAGAGGGACAGGCTACGAGCAGTACTTC.

This clonotype was seen many times. The chain carries TRBV11-2 and TRBJ2-5; 11 nucleotides line up with TRBD2. V was pared by 1 base and J by 1 base, with 8 bases of the junction left unmatched. CDR3 size: 18 residues. The V gene's germline CDR1 is SGHAT and CDR2 FQNNGV. For the CDR3, the DNA is TGTGCCAGCAGCTTAGGGTCGGTAGCGGGGGGGTCCCAAGAGACCCAGTACTTC. Its protein is CASSLGSVAGGSQETQYF.

Concerning this clonotype: This clone may be a read error of a much larger clone one base away. The chain uses TRBV7-3 and TRBJ2-5; D remains unclear. This CDR3 is 16 amino acids long. Germline CDR1 reads SGHTA; CDR2 reads FQGTGA. V lost 5 bases to trimming and J lost 11 bases, with 27 bases between them. The CDR3 DNA reads TGTGCCAGCAGCCCCCAATTTCCTGGCTCCTACAATGAGCAGTACTTC. It translates to CASSPQFPGSYNEQYF.

This clonotype was recorded at least ten times. The chain has TRBV28 and TRBJ2-7, with D possibly being TRBD1 (5 bases). Germline V gene lookup returns CDR1 MDHEN and CDR2 SYDVKM. This CDR3 comprises 14 residues. Trimming left V 1 base short and J 4 bases short, with 11 bases between. The DNA for the CDR3 is TGTGCCAGCAGTTTATTTCCAGGGCTTTACGAGCAGTACTTC. Amino acid sequence: CASSLFPGLYEQYF.

V is TRBV5-1 and J is TRBJ2-5; D gene ambiguous. The DNA matches TRBJ2-7 better at its end, which makes the J call doubtful. CDR1 SGHRS and CDR2 YFSETQ come from the germline V gene. This CDR3 spans 14 amino acids. Written as DNA, the CDR3 is TGCGCCAGCAGCTCCCGCGGCTCTACCTACGAGCAGTACTTC. Residues: CASSSRGSTYEQYF.

The table lists this clonotype with many counts. This sequence joins TRBV12-3 or TRBV12-4 and TRBJ2-7; D not certain. The V end lost 3 bases, the J end lost 0 bases, and 9 bases lay between the germline ends. This CDR3 is 14 amino acids long. The CDR3 region has the DNA TGTGCCAGCAGTTTCCTCTACAGCTCCTACGAGCAGTACTTC. It yields the protein CASSFLYSSYEQYF.

There are many counts of this clonotype. CDR3 sequence: CASSLRRPADEGYTF. DNA for the CDR3: TGTGCCAGCAGCCTACGACGGCCTGCCGACGAGGGCTACACCTTC. The chain employs TRBV3-1 and TRBJ1-2; D unresolved. V gave up 4 bases and J gave up 8 bases, with 20 bases separating them. The CDR3 runs to 15 residues. CDR1 is LGHDT, CDR2 YNNKEL, per germline (reference sequence).